What follows are 11 T cell receptor beta chains derived from one specimen sequenced in a study of blood T cell repertoires in COVID-19. This table comes from immunoSEQ multiplex PCR, and its TCRdb copy is limited to in-frame clones, with some not included. The data hold about 300,000 clones, with roughly 90% observed a single time. Sequencing used peripheral blood. The receptor set was obtained from a woman aged 25 to 39 with COVID-19, enrolled during active disease.

The gene calls are TRBV7-2 and TRBJ1-2; TRBD1 matches at 11 bases. Germline trimming cut 0 bases from V and 6 bases from J; bases unmatched to any gene: 9. The CDR3 spans 17 residues. Germline values: CDR1 SGHTA, CDR2 FQGNSA. The CDR3 DNA follows: TGTGCCAGCAGCTTAGCCGGGACAGGGGGAGGGGTTCATGGCTACACCTTC. As protein: CASSLAGTGGGVHGYTF.

The chain employs TRBV7-9 and TRBJ1-6; 11 nucleotides line up with TRBD1. Unmatched junction bases numbered 6, after V lost 0 bases and J lost 8 bases. The CDR3 is 17 residues long. Germline CDR1 and CDR2: SEHNR and FQNEAQ (reference sequence). CDR3 sequence reads: CASSLAGGQGAYSPLHF. The DNA of the CDR3 is TGTGCCAGCAGCTTAGCTGGAGGACAGGGGGCTTATTCACCCCTCCACTTT.

This chain connects TRBV19 to TRBJ2-6; unclear D gene. CDR1 and CDR2 (germline): LNHDA, SQIVND (reference sequence). Trimming pared 5 bases from V and 0 bases from J, leaving 11 bases between. The CDR3 totals 16 residues. DNA for the CDR3: TGTGCCAGTAGTCCGGGTTACCTCTCTGGGGCCAACGTCCTGACTTTC. Its protein is CASSPGYLSGANVLTF.

The chain uses TRBV7-9 and TRBJ2-2, with D perhaps matching TRBD2 (5 bases). V was clipped by 0 bases and J by 0 bases, with 14 bases between them. The CDR3 covers 18 residues. Germline lookup yields CDR1 SEHNR and CDR2 FQNEAQ (reference sequence). The CDR3 region has the DNA TGTGCCAGCAGCTTAGCCGGGGTTGGCAGATCGAACACCGGGGAGCTGTTTTTT. This codes for CASSLAGVGRSNTGELFF.

This sequence joins TRBV27 and TRBJ1-1, with D possibly being TRBD1 (6 bases). Trimming removed 4 bases from V and 7 bases from J, with 13 bases in between. This CDR3 spans 13 amino acids. CDR1 and CDR2 (germline): MNHEY, SMNVEV (reference sequence). In DNA, the CDR3 is TGTGCCAGCAGTTCATCCACAGGGTTTGAAGCTTTCTTT. Protein product: CASSSSTGFEAFF.

This clone has only one observation. The chain employs TRBV5-5 and TRBJ2-5; the match to TRBD2 covers 7 bases. V shed 0 bases and J 4 bases; nucleotides not matched to a gene: 6. CDR3 length: 15 residues. Germline assignment: CDR1 SGHKS and CDR2 YYEKEE (reference sequence). The DNA of the CDR3 is TGTGCCAGCAGCTTGGGACGGGGGGTCGTAGAGACCCAGTACTTC. Residues: CASSLGRGVVETQYF.

V usage is TRBV2 and J usage is TRBJ2-5; tentative D call: TRBD2 (6 bases). CDR1 SNHLY and CDR2 FYNNEI come from the germline V gene. The CDR3 sequence is 12 residues long. Trimming shortened V by 4 bases and J by 5 bases, and 8 bases separated the two germline ends. CDR3 DNA sequence: TGTGCCAGCAGTGTTCGGGGGGAGACCCAGTACTTC. It translates to CASSVRGETQYF.

The chain uses TRBV28 and TRBJ1-2, with D perhaps TRBD1 (5 bases). Germline V gene sequence: CDR1 MDHEN, CDR2 SYDVKM. The CDR3 extends over 12 amino acids. The ends were cut back, 5 bases at V and 4 bases at J, with 8 bases in the middle. The CDR3 DNA reads as TGTGCCAGCAGTCCCAGGGCCTATGGCTACACCTTC. The encoded protein is CASSPRAYGYTF.

The chain recombines TRBV3-1 (or the pseudogene TRBV3-2) with TRBJ2-7, with D perhaps matching TRBD2 (5 bases). Germline V CDR1 and CDR2: LGHDT, YNNKEL (reference sequence). This CDR3 comprises 12 residues. V was trimmed by 4 bases and J by 6 bases, leaving 10 bases between them. CDR3 DNA: TGTGCCAGCAGCCCGGGGAGTGGCGAGCAGTACTTC. Protein: CASSPGSGEQYF.

CDR3 DNA sequence: TGTGCCAGTAGTATAGTTCAGAACACTGAAGCTTTCTTT. Its translation: CASSIVQNTEAFF. The genes are TRBV19 and TRBJ1-1; D remains unclear. This CDR3 region has 13 residues. Germline V gene data show CDR1 as LNHDA and CDR2 as SQIVND (reference sequence). Trimming took 1 base from V and 1 from J, leaving 4 bases between them.

The V call is TRBV15, the J call TRBJ1-1, with 7 bases fitting TRBD1. V dropped 2 bases and J dropped 7; count of bases not matched to a gene: 4. CDR1 and CDR2 from the germline V gene are LNHNV and YYDKDF (reference sequence). CDR3 size: 13 residues. CDR3 loop: CATSRPTGNEAFF. CDR3 in DNA: TGTGCCACCAGCAGACCGACAGGGAATGAAGCTTTCTTT.